These T cell receptor beta chains were read from a single sample in a study of T cell changes during pregnancy in multiple sclerosis. Sequenced by immunoSEQ multiplex PCR; TCRdb stores in-frame clones only, minus some. The sample consists of fewer than 95,000 clones, about 94% of them appearing once. The sequencing here drew on peripheral blood, taken in the third trimester of pregnancy. These receptors were collected from a female donor with multiple sclerosis, enrolled in a pregnancy study. CDR3s include the opening cysteine and the closing phenylalanine or tryptophan. Fields, in order: J gene, clone size, V gene, D gene, CDR3 protein, CDR3 DNA. The D gene is left open where the match is weak. The size of a clone is reported for some rows only, either as once, few or many, or as a class for expanded clones.

>TRBJ2-7|.|TRBV5-6|.
CASSFTGFREQYF
TGTGCCAGCAGCTTTACAGGGTTCCGCGAGCAGTACTTC
>TRBJ2-7|.|TRBV28|.
CASRRVEQYF
TGTGCCAGCAGACGGGTTGAGCAGTACTTC
>TRBJ1-2|.|TRBV5-6|.
CASNVQGWDYGYTF
TGTGCCAGCAACGTACAGGGTTGGGACTATGGCTACACCTTC
>TRBJ2-5|.|TRBV28|.
CASTSSGETQYF
TGTGCCAGCACCAGTTCTGGAGAGACCCAGTACTTC
>TRBJ2-1|once|TRBV14|TRBD2
CASSRIAGGPENEQFF
TGTGCCAGCAGCCGCATAGCGGGAGGGCCGGAGAATGAGCAGTTCTTC
>TRBJ1-2|once|TRBV20-1|.
CSVEKLGGYTF
TGCAGTGTGGAAAAGCTAGGAGGCTACACCTTC
>TRBJ1-5|.|TRBV7-6|TRBD1
CASSSRQGWTQPQHF
TGTGCCAGCAGCTCCCGACAGGGGTGGACTCAGCCCCAGCATTTT
>TRBJ2-2|.|TRBV19|TRBD2
CASRTGLAGGRETGELFF
TGTGCCAGTCGAACAGGACTAGCGGGAGGACGGGAGACCGGGGAGCTGTTTTTT
>TRBJ1-2|.|TRBV19|TRBD1
CASSIGDRGRGYGYTF
TGTGCCAGTAGTATAGGCGACAGGGGGCGAGGCTATGGCTACACCTTC
>TRBJ2-7|.|TRBV28|.
CASRSPRDGSYEQYF
TGTGCCAGCAGATCCCCGCGGGACGGCTCCTACGAGCAGTACTTC
>TRBJ1-2|few|TRBV7-9|.
CASSRPTTGSDVGYTF
TGTGCCAGCAGCCGACCAACTACCGGGTCAGATGTTGGCTACACCTTC
>TRBJ1-2|.|TRBV19|TRBD1
CASSASTGAGYTF
TGTGCCAGTAGTGCATCGACAGGGGCTGGCTACACCTTC
>TRBJ2-3|.|TRBV20-1|TRBD2
CKAGAIDTQYF
TGCAAGGCGGGAGCCATAGATACGCAGTATTTT
>TRBJ2-7|.|TRBV11-2|.
CASSSRGSGYSYEQYF
TGTGCCAGCAGCTCCCGAGGGTCCGGATACTCCTACGAGCAGTACTTC